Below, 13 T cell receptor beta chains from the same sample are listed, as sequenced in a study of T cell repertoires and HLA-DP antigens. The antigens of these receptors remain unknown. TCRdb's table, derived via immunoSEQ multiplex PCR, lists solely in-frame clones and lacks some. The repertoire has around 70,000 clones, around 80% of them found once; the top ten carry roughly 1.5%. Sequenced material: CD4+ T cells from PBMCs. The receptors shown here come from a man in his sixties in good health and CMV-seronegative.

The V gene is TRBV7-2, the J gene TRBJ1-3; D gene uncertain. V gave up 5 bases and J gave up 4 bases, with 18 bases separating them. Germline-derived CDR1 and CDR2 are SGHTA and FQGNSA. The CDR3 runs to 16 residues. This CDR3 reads CASSPHVQLSGNTIYF. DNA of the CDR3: TGTGCCAGCAGCCCCCACGTACAGTTATCCGGAAACACCATATATTTT.

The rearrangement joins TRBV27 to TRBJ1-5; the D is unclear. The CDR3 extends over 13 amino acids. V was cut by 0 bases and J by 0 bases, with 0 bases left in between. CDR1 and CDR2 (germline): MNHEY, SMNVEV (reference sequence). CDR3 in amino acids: CASSLSSNQPQHF. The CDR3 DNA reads TGTGCCAGCAGTTTATCTAGCAATCAGCCCCAGCATTTT.

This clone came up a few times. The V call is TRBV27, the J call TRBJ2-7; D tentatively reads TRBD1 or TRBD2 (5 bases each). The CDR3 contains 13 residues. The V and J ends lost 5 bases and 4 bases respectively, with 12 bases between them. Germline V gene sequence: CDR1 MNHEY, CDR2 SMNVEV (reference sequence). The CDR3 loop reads CASSPWDGYEQYV. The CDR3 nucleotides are TGTGCCAGCAGTCCCTGGGACGGTTACGAGCAGTACGTC.

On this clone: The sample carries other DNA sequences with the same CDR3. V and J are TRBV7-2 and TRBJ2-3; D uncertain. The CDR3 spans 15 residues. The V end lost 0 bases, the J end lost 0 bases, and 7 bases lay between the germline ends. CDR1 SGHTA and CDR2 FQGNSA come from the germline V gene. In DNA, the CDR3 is TGTGCCAGCAGCTTAGCGGGCCTTAGCACAGATACGCAGTATTTT. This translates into CASSLAGLSTDTQYF.

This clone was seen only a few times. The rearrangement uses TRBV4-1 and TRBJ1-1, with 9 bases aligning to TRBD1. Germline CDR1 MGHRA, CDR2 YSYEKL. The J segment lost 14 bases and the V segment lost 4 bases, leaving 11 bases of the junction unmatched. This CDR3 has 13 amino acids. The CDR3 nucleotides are TGCGCCAGCAGCCCCGGGACAGGGCCTCCAGGATTCTTT. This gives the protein CASSPGTGPPGFF.

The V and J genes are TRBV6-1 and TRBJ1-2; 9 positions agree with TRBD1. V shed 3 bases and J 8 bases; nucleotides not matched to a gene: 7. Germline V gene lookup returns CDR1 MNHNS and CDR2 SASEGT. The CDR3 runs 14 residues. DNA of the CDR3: TGTGCCAGCAGTGAGACGGACAGGGGCGGCGGCTACACCTTC. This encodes CASSETDRGGGYTF.

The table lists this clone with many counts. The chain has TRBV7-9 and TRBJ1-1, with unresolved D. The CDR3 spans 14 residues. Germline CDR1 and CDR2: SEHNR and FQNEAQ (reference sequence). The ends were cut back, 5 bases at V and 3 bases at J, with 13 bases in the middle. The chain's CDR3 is CASSPESRHTEAFF. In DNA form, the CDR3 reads TGTGCCAGCAGCCCAGAGAGTAGGCACACTGAAGCTTTCTTT.

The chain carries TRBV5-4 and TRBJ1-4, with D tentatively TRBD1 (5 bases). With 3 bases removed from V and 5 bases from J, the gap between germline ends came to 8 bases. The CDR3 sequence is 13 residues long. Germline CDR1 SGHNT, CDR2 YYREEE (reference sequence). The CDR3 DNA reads TGTGCCAGCAGCTCCAGACAGAATGAAAAACTGTTTTTT. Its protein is CASSSRQNEKLFF.

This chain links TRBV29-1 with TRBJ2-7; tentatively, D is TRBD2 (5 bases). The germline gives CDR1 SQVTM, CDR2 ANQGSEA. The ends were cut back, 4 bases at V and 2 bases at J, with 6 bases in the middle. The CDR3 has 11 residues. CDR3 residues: CSVGETYEQYF. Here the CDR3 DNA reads TGCAGCGTTGGGGAGACCTACGAGCAGTACTTC.

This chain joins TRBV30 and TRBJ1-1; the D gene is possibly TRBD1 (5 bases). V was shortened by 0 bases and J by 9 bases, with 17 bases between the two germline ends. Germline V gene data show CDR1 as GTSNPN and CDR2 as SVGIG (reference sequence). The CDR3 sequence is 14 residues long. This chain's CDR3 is CAWSVLVGTTQAFF. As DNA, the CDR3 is TGTGCCTGGAGTGTTTTAGTGGGGACTACCCAAGCTTTCTTT.

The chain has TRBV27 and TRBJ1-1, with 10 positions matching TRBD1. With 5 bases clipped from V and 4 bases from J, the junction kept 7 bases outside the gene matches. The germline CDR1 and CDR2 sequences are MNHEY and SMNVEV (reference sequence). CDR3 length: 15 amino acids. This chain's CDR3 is CASSRQTGGGTEAFF. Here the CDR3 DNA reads TGTGCCAGCAGTCGCCAGACAGGGGGCGGCACTGAAGCTTTCTTT.

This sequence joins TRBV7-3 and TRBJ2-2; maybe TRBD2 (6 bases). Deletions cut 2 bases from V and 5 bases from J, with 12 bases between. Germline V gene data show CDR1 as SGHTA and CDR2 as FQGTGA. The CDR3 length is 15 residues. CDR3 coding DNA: TGTGCCAGCAGCTTACAAGGAGGAGGGACCGGGGAGCTGTTTTTT. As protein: CASSLQGGGTGELFF.

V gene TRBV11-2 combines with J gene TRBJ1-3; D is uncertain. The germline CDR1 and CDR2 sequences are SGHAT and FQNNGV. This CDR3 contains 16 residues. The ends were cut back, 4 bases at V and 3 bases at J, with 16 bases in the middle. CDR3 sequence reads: CASSSTSGRVGNTIYF. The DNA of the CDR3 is TGTGCCAGCAGCTCTACCTCGGGGAGGGTTGGAAACACCATATATTTT.